This TCR beta chain was obtained from a study of identical twins. The CDR3 is made up of 15 amino acids. Trimming took 4 bases from V and 2 from J, leaving 16 bases between them. CDR1 and CDR2 from the germline V gene are SGDLS and YYNGEE. The table lists this clonotype with a few counts. MiXCR, applied by TCRdb to the 5' RACE reads, yields one record per CDR3 protein. The sample yields a few hundred thousand distinct CDR3 sequences, less than 25% seen once. This sample was shared with a second study, whose subject was T cells expressing NK-cell markers.

The receptor was isolated from a woman aged 18-30 years in good health. The rearrangement uses TRBV9 and TRBJ2-7, with D tentatively TRBD2 (6 bases). The sequencing input was CD4+ T cells sorted from blood. This chain's CDR3 is CASSLVGEAAYEQYF. The DNA for the CDR3 is TGTGCCAGCAGCTTGGTTGGGGAGGCGGCCTACGAGCAGTACTTC.